A selection of T cell receptor beta chains follows, all from one sample in a study of regulatory T cells in long-lasting Graves disease. One entry per CDR3 protein, called by TCRdb with MiXCR from the multiplex PCR reads. The sample yields a few hundred thousand distinct CDR3 sequences, around a quarter seen once. Sequenced material: peripheral blood mononuclear cells (PBMCs), taken when the disease was refractory, from a patient treated with antithyroid drugs. These receptors were collected from a female donor with Graves disease. The CDR3 runs from the conserved cysteine through the conserved F or W. D genes are given only for firm matches. Part of the rows lack a size; the others show once, few, many or a class for expanded clones.

V	D	J	size	DNA	CDR3
TRBV13	TRBD1	TRBJ1-1	-	TGTGCCAGCAGCACCAAACAGGGGGATGGTACTGAAGCTTTCTTT	CASSTKQGDGTEAFF
TRBV28	TRBD1	TRBJ2-5	few	TGTGCCAGCAGCAGGGACTCCGGGACAGGGCACGAGACCCAGTACTTC	CASSRDSGTGHETQYF
TRBV19	TRBD1	TRBJ2-6	many	TGTGCCAGTACCCCGTACAGGGGAAGGTCTGGGGCCAACGTCCTGACTTTC	CASTPYRGRSGANVLTF
TRBV20-1	TRBD1	TRBJ2-7	few	TGCAGTGCTACCCTCTTCGGGACAGGGGGCCACGAGCAGTACTTC	CSATLFGTGGHEQYF
TRBV20-1	-	TRBJ2-7	few	TGCAGTGCTAGAGAAGTCGGGACTGCTTGGGAGCAGTACTTC	CSAREVGTAWEQYF
TRBV5-5	-	TRBJ1-3	-	TGTGCCAGCAGCTTGGGGGACGGCTCTGGAAACACCATATATTTT	CASSLGDGSGNTIYF
TRBV2	TRBD1	TRBJ1-4	many	TGTGCCAGCAGTACCGGGACAGGGGGAAAGAAAAATGAAAAACTGTTTTTT	CASSTGTGGKKNEKLFF
TRBV2	-	TRBJ2-3	few	TGTGCCAGCAGACCCCTCACAGATACGCAGTATTTT	CASRPLTDTQYF
TRBV28	-	TRBJ1-1	many	TGTGCCAGCAGTTTATCGCCGTTCAACAAGAAAGAAGCTTTCTTT	CASSLSPFNKKEAFF
TRBV12-3/TRBV12-4	-	TRBJ2-5	many	TGTGCCAGCAGTTTTATGCCTTCCGGGGAGACCCAGTACTTC	CASSFMPSGETQYF
TRBV6-1	-	TRBJ1-5	many	TGTGCCAGCAGTGAAGCGGACTATAGCAATCAGCCCCAGCATTTT	CASSEADYSNQPQHF
TRBV28	TRBD1	TRBJ1-1	many	TGTGCCAGCAGTTTATTTTTTCAGGGGGGGACGAACACTGAAGCTTTCTTT	CASSLFFQGGTNTEAFF
TRBV2	-	TRBJ1-5	many	TGTGCCAGCAGTGAAAGGTCAGGACAGCCCCAGCATTTT	CASSERSGQPQHF
TRBV7-9	-	TRBJ1-6	many	TGTGCCAGCAGCCCCCATCGACAGTTAGCGACACCCCTCCACTTT	CASSPHRQLATPLHF
TRBV7-9	-	TRBJ1-4	-	TGTGCCAGCAGCTTACCAGGGACTGAAAAACTGTTTTTT	CASSLPGTEKLFF
TRBV19	TRBD2	TRBJ2-7	-	TGTGCCAGTAGTATCTCAGCCGGGGCTAGCGGCTACGAGCAGTACTTC	CASSISAGASGYEQYF
TRBV20-1	TRBD1	TRBJ2-5	few	TGCAGTGCTAGATGGACAGGGGACCAAGAGACCCAGTACTTC	CSARWTGDQETQYF
TRBV24-1	-	TRBJ1-2	many	TGTGCCACCAGTGCGTTGGGCTATGGCTACACCTTC	CATSALGYGYTF